The T cell receptor (beta chain) described here comes from a study of blood T cell repertoires in COVID-19 (dated by TCRdb to about 2020). Regarding the study in general: Samples covering the acute and convalescent phases of COVID-19 were provided by collaborators in the United States, Italy and Spain. Subjects who had been exposed to COVID-19, were actively infected with it, or had recovered from it provided the deeply sampled blood TCRbeta repertoires that made up the dataset. The prospective study material was composed of cDNA or gDNA derived from T cells, B-cell-depleted T cells, or PBMCs. Where HLA class I and class II types were available, the types were taken from metadata supplied by the sample provider, not from assay-based typing. The samples were drawn from two sources: the first 160 participants of the ongoing ImmuneRACE study, and over 1,000 subjects contributed by 6 global collaborators. The repertoires were released in a freely available public database meant as a resource for research on the immune response to SARS-CoV-2. The sample metadata nearly always contained a de-identified subject ID, COVID-19 status, age in years and sex.

The collaborating institutions used their own protocols to collect whole blood in K2EDTA tubes. For TCRbeta analysis, collaborators shipped samples as frozen whole blood, isolated PBMCs, or DNA extracted from either of those sample types. V is shortened by 5 bases, J by 3 bases, and the region joining them spans 12 bases. Sequences SQVTM (CDR1) and ANQGSEA (CDR2) are obtained from the germline V gene. Spanning cysteine to phenylalanine, the CDR3 consists of 13 amino acids. This entry keeps only the CDR3 DNA: 39 bases, framed from base 1. The immunoSEQ Assay, a bias-controlled multiplex PCR, was used to amplify TCRbeta CDR3 regions from genomic DNA. For the original study's pipeline: Within the assay, amplification of reference gene primers was used to estimate how many nucleated cells each sample contained. Sequence reads were collapsed and filtered to measure the absolute abundance of every unique TCRbeta CDR3 rearrangement. For each sample, productive Simpson clonality was calculated by taking the square root of Simpson's diversity index across productive rearrangements. Here the immuneACCESS table is served through TCRdb, limited to in-frame sequences with V and J called. Missing clones are a known gap in these copies; in checked studies unresolved V genes cover under half, and the rest lacks a known reason. The V and J calls and the clone size are those of that table, but D and trimming were determined from the DNA. This sample has about 160,000 clones in its table, and 84% of those were observed once. Less than 2.5% of the sample rests with the top ten.

Points on this clone: What antigen it recognizes has not been identified. Within one base of it there is no much larger clone, and no base qualities were kept.

Study-wide findings and limitations: How much clinical and demographic metadata was included differed by source and by participant, and the metadata was provided uncurated.

The specimen sequenced was peripheral blood. The chain is encoded by TRBV29-1 joined to TRBJ2-3; D gene: possibly TRBD2, on 5 matching bases. This sequence was found in a man aged 70-80 years with acute or convalescent COVID-19. CDR3 loop: CSVILPGTDTQYF. The nucleotides read TGCAGCGTTATTCTTCCGGGGACAGATACGCAGTATTTT.